This T cell receptor beta chain was obtained from a study of T cells in Graves' hyperthyroidism and ophthalmopathy. Every diagnosis used clinical symptoms, serum thyroxine and TRAb, thyroid ultrasound and orbital computed tomography. Study-level points and caveats: Model output signaled ophthalmopathy a median approximately 6 months ahead of onset.

This clonotype was counted at least ten times. Its antigen is not identified. Germline V lookup: CDR1 GTSNPN, CDR2 SVGIG (reference sequence). V dropped 3 bases and J dropped 0 bases, with 12 bases sitting between them. The CDR3 covers 16 residues. Researchers amplified the TCR beta CDR3 regions from RNA transcripts. HTBI primers were the set used in a first-round RT-PCR of the TCR CDR3. Each CDR3 protein gets one entry after TCRdb re-called the multiplex PCR reads with MiXCR. The repertoire consists of roughly 500,000 distinct CDR3 sequences, with 16% occurring once and the leading ten covering approximately 30%.

This chain joins TRBV30 and TRBJ1-6, with D hard to call. The sequence was collected from a young woman with Graves' ophthalmopathy. The sample comprised blood. CDR3 DNA: TGTGCCTGGAGCGGACTGATGAGCTCCTATAATTCACCCCTCCACTTT. As protein: CAWSGLMSSYNSPLHF.